This entry lists 20 T cell receptor beta chains sequenced from one sample in a study of cytomegalovirus exposure and HLA in healthy donors. Repertoires were generated with immunoSEQ multiplex PCR, while TCRdb's copy carries only in-frame clones and drops some. In the table there are over 60,000 clones, roughly 96% of which are singletons. Sample: PBMCs. Source of these receptors: a man aged 18 to 29 in good health and CMV-seronegative.

The chain employs TRBV6-6 and TRBJ1-1, with D uncertain. The CDR3 contains 14 residues. V was clipped by 5 bases and J by 7 bases, with 17 bases between them. From germline, CDR1 is MNHNY and CDR2 SVGAGI (reference sequence). CDR3 DNA: TGTGCCAGCAGTAAACAGAAAAAAGGTAATGAAGCTTTCTTT. Translating gives CASSKQKKGNEAFF.

CDR3 sequence: CAWSVSLALTF. The CDR3 DNA sequence: TGTGCCTGGAGTGTAAGTCTGGCCCTCACCTTC. V gene TRBV30 combines with J gene TRBJ1-2; D remains ambiguous. There are 11 residues in the CDR3. The V end lost 0 bases, the J end lost 13 bases, and 12 bases lay between the germline ends. CDR1 and CDR2 from the germline V gene are GTSNPN and SVGIG (reference sequence). The whole variable domain, filled in from reference TRBV30 and TRBJ1-2, reads SQTIHQWPATLVQPVGSPLSLECTVEGTSNPNLYWYRQAAGRGLQLLFYSVGIGQISSEVPQNLSASRPQDRQFILSSKKLLLSDSGFYLCAWSVSLALTFGSGTRLTVV.

V usage is TRBV11-2 and J usage is TRBJ2-2; D ambiguous. V lost 4 bases, J lost 7 bases, and 16 bases lay in between. Germline lookup yields CDR1 SGHAT and CDR2 FQNNGV. This CDR3 contains 15 residues. The chain's CDR3 is CASSSRRGDVGELFF. The CDR3 DNA follows: TGTGCCAGCAGCTCCCGCCGAGGAGACGTCGGGGAGCTGTTTTTT.

CDR3 bases: TGTGCCAGCAGAAAGGGGTTTTTGAGTCAGCCCCAGCATTTT. This encodes CASRKGFLSQPQHF. The chain has TRBV6-5 and TRBJ1-5; weak D call: TRBD1 (5 bases). This CDR3 is built from 14 residues. The germline V gene encodes CDR1 MNHEY and CDR2 SVGAGI. Trimming cost V 6 bases and J 6 bases, with 15 bases left between them.

The table lists this clone with a count of one. The chain has TRBV6-6 and TRBJ1-1, with unresolved D. The CDR3 covers 14 residues. Germline CDR1 is MNHNY and CDR2 is SVGAGI (reference sequence). V gave up 0 bases and J gave up 6 bases, with 11 bases separating them. CDR3: CASSYSSFEAEAFF. In nucleotides, the CDR3 is TGTGCCAGCAGTTACTCCTCTTTCGAGGCTGAAGCTTTCTTT.

The rearrangement joins TRBV5-6 to TRBJ2-1, with 11 bases identical to TRBD2. This CDR3 comprises 17 residues. Germline CDR1 and CDR2: SGHDT and YYEEEE. V lost 4 bases, J lost 9 bases, and 15 bases stayed unmatched. The CDR3 protein is CASSPRLAGPSSLEQFF. CDR3 in DNA: TGTGCCAGCAGCCCAAGACTAGCGGGGCCGTCATCTCTTGAGCAGTTCTTC.

This CDR3 is CASSVSGRSGYTF. CDR3 bases: TGTGCCAGCAGTGTATCAGGTCGCTCTGGCTACACCTTC. The chain uses TRBV2 and TRBJ1-2, with D uncertain. CDR1 SNHLY and CDR2 FYNNEI come from the germline V gene. The CDR3 is 13 amino acids. Between the trimmed V and J ends, which lost 4 bases and 7 bases, there was a span of 13 bases.

The rearrangement links TRBV4-2 to TRBJ2-2; weak D call: TRBD2 (7 bases). Trimming removed 0 bases from V and 5 bases from J, with 16 bases in between. This CDR3 is 17 amino acids long. CDR1 is LGHNA, CDR2 YNFKEQ, per germline. The CDR3 loop reads CASSQDLEGGATGELFF. CDR3 sequence (DNA): TGTGCCAGCAGCCAAGATCTGGAGGGGGGGGCTACCGGGGAGCTGTTTTTT.

The chain uses TRBV19 and TRBJ2-5, with a possible D match to TRBD1 (6 bases). With 8 bases removed from V and 5 bases from J, the gap between germline ends came to 15 bases. Germline V gene lookup returns CDR1 LNHDA and CDR2 SQIVND (reference sequence). This CDR3 comprises 13 residues. DNA of the CDR3: TGTGCCAGTCTTGGGACAAATGGGGAGACCCAGTACTTC. Its protein product is CASLGTNGETQYF. Looking up the rest from reference TRBV19 and TRBJ2-5 gives the full variable domain: DGGITQSPKYLFRKEGQNVTLSCEQNLNHDAMYWYRQDPGQGLRLIYYSQIVNDFQKGDIAEGYSVSREKKESFPLTVTSAQKNPTAFYLCASLGTNGETQYFGPGTRLLVL.

The chain's CDR3 is CASSGQGAGANVLTF. The CDR3 nucleotides are TGTGCCAGCAGTGGACAGGGGGCTGGGGCCAACGTCCTGACTTTC. The rearrangement links TRBV6-4 to TRBJ2-6; 9 positions match TRBD1. V lost 4 bases to trimming and J lost 2 bases; unmatched junction nucleotides: 0. Germline V lookup: CDR1 MRHNA, CDR2 SNTAGT. The CDR3 is made up of 15 amino acids.

This chain connects TRBV6-6 to TRBJ1-1; maybe TRBD1 (6 bases). Per the germline V gene, CDR1 is MNHNY and CDR2 is SVGAGI (reference sequence). The CDR3 runs to 14 residues. Trimming shortened V by 7 bases and J by 2 bases, and 14 bases separated the two germline ends. Here the CDR3 reads CASTQGQTNTEAFF. The CDR3 coding sequence is TGTGCCAGCACCCAAGGACAGACAAACACTGAAGCTTTCTTT.

The chain recombines TRBV9 with TRBJ2-1; 7 bases align to TRBD2. The germline gives CDR1 SGDLS, CDR2 YYNGEE. CDR3 length: 16 residues. V shed 4 bases, J shed 5 bases, and the junction held 12 bases outside the gene matches. The CDR3: CASSLEWGGGNNEQFF. In DNA form, the CDR3 reads TGTGCCAGCAGCCTGGAGTGGGGCGGGGGAAACAATGAGCAGTTCTTC.

The chain recombines TRBV30 with TRBJ1-2; TRBD1 might be the D (6 bases). Deletions cut 5 bases from V and 3 bases from J, with 13 bases between. This CDR3 is 13 amino acids long. Germline lookup yields CDR1 GTSNPN and CDR2 SVGIG (reference sequence). In DNA form, the CDR3 reads TGTGCCTGGGTGAGGACAGATTACTATGGCTACACCTTC. This codes for CAWVRTDYYGYTF.

This clone has a handful of counts. The chain employs TRBV7-8 and TRBJ2-3; 9 nucleotides match TRBD1. There are 17 residues in the CDR3. V gave up 5 bases and J gave up 0 bases; unmatched junction bases: 9. CDR1 and CDR2 (germline): SGHVS, FQNEAQ. For the CDR3, the DNA is TGTGCCAGCAGCACCCCGGACAGGGGCGAAAGCACAGATACGCAGTATTTT. Its protein is CASSTPDRGESTDTQYF.

V and J are TRBV10-1 and TRBJ2-7; 7 nucleotides match TRBD1. From germline, CDR1 is WNHNN and CDR2 SYGVQD (reference sequence). V lost 6 bases to trimming and J lost 2 bases; unmatched junction nucleotides: 7. The CDR3 runs 14 residues. The CDR3 region has the DNA TGCGCCAGCAGCGCAAGACAGGGTACCTACGAGCAGTACTTC. This gives the protein CASSARQGTYEQYF.

This chain joins TRBV5-4 and TRBJ2-1, with a weak D call TRBD1 (7 bases). Trimming took 5 bases from V and 4 from J, leaving 10 bases between them. Germline V lookup: CDR1 SGHNT, CDR2 YYREEE (reference sequence). The CDR3 totals 13 residues. The CDR3 loop is CASRAGGYNEQFF. The CDR3 bases are TGTGCCAGCAGGGCAGGGGGGTACAATGAGCAGTTCTTC.

This clone has a single count. V usage is TRBV6-5 and J usage is TRBJ1-2, with 9 bases that match TRBD1. Germline V gene data show CDR1 as MNHEY and CDR2 as SVGAGI. V shed 0 bases and J 6 bases; nucleotides not matched to a gene: 8. The CDR3 loop spans 16 amino acids. The chain's CDR3 is CASSYSSPGQGNGYTF. DNA for the CDR3: TGTGCCAGCAGTTACTCGAGTCCGGGACAGGGCAATGGCTACACCTTC.

Only a few counts were recorded for this clone. The chain carries TRBV28 and TRBJ1-1, with D hard to call. The CDR3 extends over 15 amino acids. CDR1 and CDR2 (germline): MDHEN, SYDVKM. The V and J ends lost 5 bases and 5 bases respectively, with 18 bases between them. CDR3 coding DNA: TGTGCCAGCAGTCCCCAAATAGAGGTTCGGACTGAAGCTTTCTTT. Encoded protein: CASSPQIEVRTEAFF. Together with reference TRBV28 and TRBJ1-1, the CDR3 gives the full variable domain: DVKVTQSSRYLVKRTGEKVFLECVQDMDHENMFWYRQDPGLGLRLIYFSYDVKMKEKGDIPEGYSVSREKKERFSLILESASTNQTSMYLCASSPQIEVRTEAFFGQGTRLTVV.

This clone was recorded a few times. The chain links TRBV7-3 to TRBJ1-1; no firm D call. Trimming removed 2 bases from V and 0 bases from J, with 10 bases in between. CDR1 is SGHTA and CDR2 is FQGTGA in the germline V gene. The CDR3 totals 15 residues. CDR3 nucleotides: TGTGCCAGCAGCTTAGAGGTGACCATGAACACTGAAGCTTTCTTT. This sequence encodes CASSLEVTMNTEAFF.

This sequence joins TRBV9 and TRBJ2-7; a possible D gene is TRBD1 (6 bases). With 3 bases removed from V and 1 base from J, the gap between germline ends came to 17 bases. The CDR3 runs 16 residues. Germline loops: CDR1 SGDLS, CDR2 YYNGEE. The CDR3 DNA reads TGTGCCAGCAGCGACGAAGGGGGAATCGGATCCTACGAGCAGTACTTC. Residues: CASSDEGGIGSYEQYF.